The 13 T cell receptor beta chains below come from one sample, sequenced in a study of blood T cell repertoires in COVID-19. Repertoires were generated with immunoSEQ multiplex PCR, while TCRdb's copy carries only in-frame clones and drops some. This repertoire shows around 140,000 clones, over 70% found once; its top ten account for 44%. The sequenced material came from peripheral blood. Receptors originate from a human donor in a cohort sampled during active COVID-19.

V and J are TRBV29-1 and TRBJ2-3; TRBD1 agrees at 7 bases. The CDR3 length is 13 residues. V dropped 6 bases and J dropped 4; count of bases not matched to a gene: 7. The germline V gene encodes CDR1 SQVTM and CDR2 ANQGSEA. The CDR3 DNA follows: TGCAGCGTCCACCTGACAGGGTCAGATACGCAGTATTTT. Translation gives CSVHLTGSDTQYF.

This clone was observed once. As DNA, the CDR3 is TGCGCCAGCAGCTTGGCCCCGGGGGTCGCCCAGCCCCAGCATTTT. Residues: CASSLAPGVAQPQHF. The chain combines TRBV5-1 with TRBJ1-5; D might be TRBD1 (5 bases). The V end lost 0 bases, the J end lost 7 bases, and 14 bases lay between the germline ends. From germline, CDR1 is SGHRS and CDR2 YFSETQ. This CDR3 contains 15 residues.

The DNA for the CDR3 is TGTGCCAGCAGGCCCCGGGACAGGGCGGATGGGGAGCAGTTCTTC. This sequence encodes CASRPRDRADGEQFF. V and J are TRBV27 and TRBJ2-1; TRBD1 agrees at 9 bases. CDR3 length equals 15 residues. V lost 6 bases to trimming and J lost 10 bases; unmatched junction nucleotides: 13. CDR1 MNHEY and CDR2 SMNVEV come from the germline V gene (reference sequence).

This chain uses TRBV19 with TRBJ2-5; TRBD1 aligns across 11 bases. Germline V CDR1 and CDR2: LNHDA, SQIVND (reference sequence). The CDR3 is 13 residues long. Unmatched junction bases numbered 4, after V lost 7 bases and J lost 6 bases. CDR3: CASTGQGAKTQYF. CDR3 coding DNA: TGTGCCAGTACCGGACAGGGGGCCAAGACCCAGTACTTC.

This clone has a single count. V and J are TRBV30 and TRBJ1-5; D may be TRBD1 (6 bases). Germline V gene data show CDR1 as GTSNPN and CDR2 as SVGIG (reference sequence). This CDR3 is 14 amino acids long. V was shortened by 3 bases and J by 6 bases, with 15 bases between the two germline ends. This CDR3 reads CAWSRDRNGQPQHF. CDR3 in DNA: TGTGCCTGGAGCCGAGACAGGAACGGTCAGCCCCAGCATTTT.

CDR3 sequence: CATTRTGERSYEQYF. The CDR3 coding sequence is TGTGCCACCACCCGGACAGGGGAGAGGTCCTACGAGCAGTACTTC. The chain links TRBV24-1 to TRBJ2-7; 9 positions agree with TRBD1. The junction had 8 bases not matched to a gene; V was cut back by 8 bases and J by 1 base. Germline CDR1 is KGHDR and CDR2 is SFDVKD. CDR3 length equals 15 residues.

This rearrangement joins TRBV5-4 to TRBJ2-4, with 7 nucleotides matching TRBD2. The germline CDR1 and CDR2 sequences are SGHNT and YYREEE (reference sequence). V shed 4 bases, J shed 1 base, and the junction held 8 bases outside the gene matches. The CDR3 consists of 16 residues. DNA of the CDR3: TGTGCCAGCAGCCAGCTAGGAGCGGGGGCCAAAAACATTCAGTACTTC. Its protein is CASSQLGAGAKNIQYF.

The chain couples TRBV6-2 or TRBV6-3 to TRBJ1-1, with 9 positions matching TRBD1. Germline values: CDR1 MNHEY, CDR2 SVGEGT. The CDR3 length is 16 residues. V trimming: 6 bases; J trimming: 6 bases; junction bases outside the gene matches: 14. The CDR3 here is CASSKTGTGSLAEAFF. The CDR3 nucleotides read TGTGCCAGCAGCAAAACCGGGACAGGGAGTTTGGCTGAAGCTTTCTTT.

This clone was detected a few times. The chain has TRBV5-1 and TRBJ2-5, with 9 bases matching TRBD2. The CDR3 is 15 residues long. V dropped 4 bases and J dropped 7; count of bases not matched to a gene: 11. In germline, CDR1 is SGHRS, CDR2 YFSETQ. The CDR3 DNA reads TGCGCCAGCAGCCTCGGGACTAGCAGTGCCGGGACCCAGTACTTC. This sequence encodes CASSLGTSSAGTQYF.

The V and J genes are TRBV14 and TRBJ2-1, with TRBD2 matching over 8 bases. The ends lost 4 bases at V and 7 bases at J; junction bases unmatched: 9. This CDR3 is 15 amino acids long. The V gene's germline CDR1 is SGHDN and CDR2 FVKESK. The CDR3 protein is CASSPLAGGSNEQFF. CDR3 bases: TGTGCCAGCAGCCCACTGGCGGGGGGTAGTAATGAGCAGTTCTTC.

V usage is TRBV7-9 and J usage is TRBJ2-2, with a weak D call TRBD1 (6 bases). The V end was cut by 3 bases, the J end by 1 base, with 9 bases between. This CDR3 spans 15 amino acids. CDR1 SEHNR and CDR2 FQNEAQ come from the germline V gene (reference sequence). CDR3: CASSFRDKNTGELFF. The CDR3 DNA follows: TGTGCCAGCAGCTTCAGGGACAAGAACACCGGGGAGCTGTTTTTT.

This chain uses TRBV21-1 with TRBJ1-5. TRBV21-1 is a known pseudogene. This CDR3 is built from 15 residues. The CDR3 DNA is TGTGCCAGCAGCAAAGACGAGGAAAGCAATCAGCCCCAGCATTTT. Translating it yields CASSKDEESNQPQHF.

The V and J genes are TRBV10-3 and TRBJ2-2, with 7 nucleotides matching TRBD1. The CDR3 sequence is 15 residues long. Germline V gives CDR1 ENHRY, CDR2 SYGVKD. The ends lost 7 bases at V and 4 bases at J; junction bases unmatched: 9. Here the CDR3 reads CAINPRQGGTGELFF. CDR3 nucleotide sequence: TGTGCCATCAACCCTCGACAGGGTGGCACCGGGGAGCTGTTTTTT.